These T cell receptor beta chains were read from a single sample in a study of shared clonotypes between healthy human individuals. The repertoire was sequenced with immunoSEQ multiplex PCR; TCRdb's copy has only in-frame clones and lacks some. Altogether 800,000 or so clones are present, 95% to 97% being singletons, with the ten largest covering over 0.2%. Sample: naive CD8+ T cells sorted from blood. These receptor sequences come from a man younger than 45 in good health. The CDR3 runs from the conserved cysteine through the conserved F or W. D genes are given only for firm matches. Size is stated for part of the rows, as once, few or many counts, or as a class when the clone is expanded.

V: TRBV6-5; size: NA; D: NA; J: TRBJ1-2; CDR3: CASTPGGLGYTF; DNA: TGTGCCAGCACCCCGGGGGGGCTGGGCTACACCTTC
V: TRBV13; size: once; D: NA; J: TRBJ1-1; CDR3: CASSPTSDPGPEAFF; DNA: TGTGCCAGCAGCCCAACGTCCGACCCTGGACCTGAAGCTTTCTTT
V: TRBV29-1; size: NA; D: NA; J: TRBJ2-5; CDR3: CSVEREMGRETQYF; DNA: TGCAGCGTTGAAAGGGAAATGGGGCGAGAGACCCAGTACTTC
V: TRBV21-1; size: NA; D: NA; J: TRBJ2-3; CDR3: CASSSVGRDTQYF; DNA: TGTGCCAGCAGCAGCGTCGGCAGAGATACGCAGTATTTT
V: TRBV5-1; size: NA; D: TRBD2; J: TRBJ2-7; CDR3: CASSLGATSGYEQYF; DNA: TGCGCCAGCAGCTTGGGCGCGACTAGCGGCTACGAGCAGTACTTC
V: TRBV28; size: NA; D: NA; J: TRBJ1-5; CDR3: CASTVGNQPQHF; DNA: TGTGCCAGCACAGTCGGCAATCAGCCCCAGCATTTT
V: TRBV27; size: once; D: TRBD2; J: TRBJ2-7; CDR3: CASSLVSGMGYEQYF; DNA: TGTGCCAGCAGTTTAGTTAGCGGGATGGGCTACGAGCAGTACTTC
V: TRBV6-5; size: NA; D: TRBD2; J: TRBJ2-1; CDR3: CASTGGNEQFF; DNA: TGTGCCAGCACCGGGGGGAATGAGCAGTTCTTC
V: TRBV28; size: NA; D: TRBD2; J: TRBJ2-7; CDR3: CASSAAGAYEQYF; DNA: TGTGCCAGCAGTGCCGCGGGAGCCTACGAGCAGTACTTC
V: TRBV5-1; size: NA; D: TRBD2; J: TRBJ2-7; CDR3: CASSLGLAGAHSYEQYF; DNA: TGCGCCAGCAGCTTGGGCCTAGCGGGGGCCCACTCCTACGAGCAGTACTTC
V: TRBV14; size: NA; D: NA; J: TRBJ2-7; CDR3: CASSSLVGLGSMGEQYF; DNA: TGTGCCAGCAGCTCTCTCGTAGGGTTAGGATCGATGGGCGAGCAGTACTTC
V: TRBV29-1; size: NA; D: NA; J: TRBJ1-5; CDR3: CSVEDRYQPQHF; DNA: TGCAGCGTTGAAGACAGGTATCAGCCCCAGCATTTT
V: TRBV9; size: NA; D: NA; J: TRBJ2-2; CDR3: CASSVGTAGELFF; DNA: TGTGCCAGCAGCGTAGGTACTGCCGGGGAGCTGTTTTTT
V: TRBV7-2; size: NA; D: NA; J: TRBJ2-3; CDR3: CASSSTFVGDTQYF; DNA: TGTGCCAGCAGCTCGACATTTGTCGGAGATACGCAGTATTTT
V: TRBV11-2; size: NA; D: TRBD2; J: TRBJ2-1; CDR3: CASSILAGDYNEQFF; DNA: TGTGCCAGCAGCATACTAGCGGGGGACTACAATGAGCAGTTCTTC
V: TRBV27; size: once; D: NA; J: TRBJ2-7; CDR3: CASSLGWGEQYF; DNA: TGTGCCAGCAGTTTAGGCTGGGGCGAGCAGTACTTC
V: TRBV7-9; size: NA; D: TRBD1; J: TRBJ2-3; CDR3: CASSSRIDRVNTDTQYF; DNA: TGTGCCAGCAGCTCCCGGATTGACAGGGTTAATACAGATACGCAGTATTTT
V: TRBV6-5; size: NA; D: NA; J: TRBJ2-3; CDR3: CASTPGRTGTQYF; DNA: TGTGCCAGCACCCCGGGCCGGACGGGTACGCAGTATTTT
V: TRBV10-2; size: once; D: NA; J: TRBJ2-7; CDR3: CASSEGIGVRSYEQYF; DNA: TGCGCCAGCAGTGAAGGCATCGGGGTCAGATCCTACGAGCAGTACTTC
V: TRBV7-3; size: NA; D: TRBD1; J: TRBJ2-5; CDR3: CASSLSGATGDLQETQYF; DNA: TGTGCCAGCAGCTTAAGCGGGGCGACAGGGGACTTACAAGAGACCCAGTACTTC
V: TRBV10-2; size: NA; D: NA; J: TRBJ2-7; CDR3: CASSTGSSYEQYF; DNA: TGCGCCAGCAGTACAGGGAGCTCCTACGAGCAGTACTTC
V: TRBV14; size: NA; D: TRBD1; J: TRBJ1-1; CDR3: CASSPDRGGAEAFF; DNA: TGTGCCAGCAGCCCGGACAGGGGGGGAGCTGAAGCTTTCTTT
V: TRBV11-2; size: NA; D: NA; J: TRBJ2-1; CDR3: CASSLVLTSYNEQFF; DNA: TGTGCCAGCAGCTTAGTCCTTACTTCCTACAATGAGCAGTTCTTC
V: TRBV14; size: NA; D: NA; J: TRBJ2-5; CDR3: CASSHTRRQETQYF; DNA: TGTGCCAGCAGCCATACAAGGCGCCAAGAGACCCAGTACTTC
V: TRBV4-3; size: NA; D: TRBD1; J: TRBJ1-1; CDR3: CASSQDGQGASEAFF; DNA: TGCGCCAGCAGCCAAGATGGACAGGGGGCGTCTGAAGCTTTCTTT
V: TRBV4-1; size: NA; D: NA; J: TRBJ2-7; CDR3: CASSLNRASSYEQYF; DNA: TGCGCCAGCAGCCTAAACAGGGCCAGCTCCTACGAGCAGTACTTC
V: TRBV19; size: NA; D: TRBD2; J: TRBJ2-2; CDR3: CASSITGGRASGELFF; DNA: TGTGCCAGTAGTATAACAGGCGGGAGGGCATCCGGGGAGCTGTTTTTT
V: TRBV7-2; size: NA; D: NA; J: TRBJ2-2; CDR3: CASIVANTGELFF; DNA: TGTGCCAGCATCGTTGCGAACACCGGGGAGCTGTTTTTT
V: TRBV4-1; size: NA; D: NA; J: TRBJ2-2; CDR3: CASSQSENTGELFF; DNA: TGCGCCAGCAGCCAGAGCGAGAACACCGGGGAGCTGTTTTTT
V: TRBV9; size: NA; D: NA; J: TRBJ2-7; CDR3: CASSPGVAGSYEQYF; DNA: TGTGCCAGCAGCCCCGGGGTAGCCGGGTCATACGAGCAGTACTTC
V: TRBV2; size: NA; D: NA; J: TRBJ2-2; CDR3: CASSGHYTGELFF; DNA: TGTGCCAGCAGTGGACATTACACCGGGGAGCTGTTTTTT
V: TRBV25-1; size: NA; D: NA; J: TRBJ2-1; CDR3: CASSEFGTAPYNEQFF; DNA: TGTGCCAGCAGTGAATTCGGGACGGCCCCCTATAATGAGCAGTTCTTC
V: TRBV7-2; size: NA; D: TRBD2; J: TRBJ2-1; CDR3: CASSSQFASGSYGEQFF; DNA: TGTGCCAGCAGCTCACAGTTTGCTAGCGGGAGTTATGGTGAGCAGTTCTTC
V: TRBV27; size: NA; D: TRBD1; J: TRBJ1-5; CDR3: CASSSRAGTGRFRSNQPQHF; DNA: TGTGCCAGCAGTTCCCGGGCCGGGACAGGGAGGTTCCGGAGCAATCAGCCCCAGCATTTT
V: TRBV7-9; size: NA; D: NA; J: TRBJ1-2; CDR3: CASSLDGGIYGYTF; DNA: TGTGCCAGCAGCTTGGACGGTGGGATCTATGGCTACACCTTC
V: TRBV9; size: NA; D: NA; J: TRBJ2-7; CDR3: CASSPSGVPNEEQYF; DNA: TGTGCCAGCAGCCCCTCAGGGGTCCCGAATGAGGAGCAGTACTTC
V: TRBV6-4; size: NA; D: NA; J: TRBJ1-2; CDR3: CASSESGNLDYGYTF; DNA: TGTGCCAGCAGTGAATCAGGGAACCTCGACTATGGCTACACCTTC
V: TRBV6-1; size: NA; D: TRBD1; J: TRBJ2-7; CDR3: CASVGQNSYEQYF; DNA: TGTGCCAGCGTGGGACAGAACTCCTACGAGCAGTACTTC
V: TRBV27; size: NA; D: TRBD2; J: TRBJ2-7; CDR3: CASSLSPSGSSYEQYF; DNA: TGTGCCAGCAGTTTATCCCCTAGCGGGAGTTCCTACGAGCAGTACTTC
V: TRBV28; size: NA; D: NA; J: TRBJ2-5; CDR3: CASSRVTAVQETQYF; DNA: TGTGCCAGCAGTAGAGTGACAGCAGTCCAAGAGACCCAGTACTTC
V: TRBV27; size: NA; D: TRBD2; J: TRBJ2-7; CDR3: CASSLSTSGSYEQYF; DNA: TGTGCCAGCAGTTTATCTACTAGCGGCTCCTACGAGCAGTACTTC
V: TRBV6-1; size: NA; D: NA; J: TRBJ2-3; CDR3: CASSDWGLTDTQYF; DNA: TGTGCCAGCAGTGACTGGGGGCTTACAGATACGCAGTATTTT
V: TRBV27; size: NA; D: NA; J: TRBJ2-3; CDR3: CASSQGTSTDTQYF; DNA: TGTGCCAGCAGCCAAGGGACTAGCACAGATACGCAGTATTTT
V: TRBV18; size: NA; D: NA; J: TRBJ1-1; CDR3: CASSAGLEGTEAFF; DNA: TGTGCCAGCTCAGCCGGGCTAGAGGGAACTGAAGCTTTCTTT
V: TRBV27; size: NA; D: NA; J: TRBJ2-4; CDR3: CASSLSSGENIQYF; DNA: TGTGCCAGCAGTTTATCCTCAGGGGAAAACATTCAGTACTTC
V: TRBV14; size: NA; D: NA; J: TRBJ1-4; CDR3: CASSHYQGLDEKLFF; DNA: TGTGCCAGCAGCCATTATCAGGGGCTAGATGAAAAACTGTTTTTT
V: TRBV29-1; size: NA; D: NA; J: TRBJ2-2; CDR3: CSVVADTGELFF; DNA: TGCAGCGTTGTGGCCGACACCGGGGAGCTGTTTTTT
V: TRBV5-1; size: NA; D: TRBD2; J: TRBJ2-6; CDR3: CASSSGGSGANVLTF; DNA: TGCGCCAGCAGCTCGGGGGGCTCTGGGGCCAACGTCCTGACTTTC
V: TRBV7-9; size: NA; D: NA; J: TRBJ2-3; CDR3: CASSLGQGEDTQYF; DNA: TGTGCCAGCAGCTTAGGGCAGGGAGAAGATACGCAGTATTTT
V: TRBV7-9; size: NA; D: NA; J: TRBJ2-2; CDR3: CASSSYKGRGGELFF; DNA: TGTGCCAGCAGCTCGTACAAAGGCCGGGGCGGGGAGCTGTTTTTT
V: TRBV5-1; size: NA; D: NA; J: TRBJ2-3; CDR3: CASREGATSTDTQYF; DNA: TGCGCCAGCAGAGAAGGGGCCACTAGCACAGATACGCAGTATTTT
V: TRBV7-6; size: NA; D: NA; J: TRBJ2-7; CDR3: CASSTDTYEQYF; DNA: TGTGCCAGCAGCACGGATACCTACGAGCAGTACTTC
V: TRBV5-1; size: once; D: TRBD1; J: TRBJ2-5; CDR3: CATTNEGASQETQYF; DNA: TGCGCCACCACCAACGAGGGGGCGTCCCAAGAGACCCAGTACTTC
V: TRBV4-1; size: NA; D: TRBD2; J: TRBJ2-3; CDR3: CASSQELAGSTDTQYF; DNA: TGCGCCAGCAGCCAAGAACTAGCGGGATCCACAGATACGCAGTATTTT
V: TRBV29-1; size: NA; D: NA; J: TRBJ2-3; CDR3: CSVPSRGGVADTQYF; DNA: TGCAGCGTGCCGTCCAGAGGGGGAGTGGCGGATACGCAGTATTTT
V: TRBV2; size: NA; D: NA; J: TRBJ2-1; CDR3: CGDSSYNEQFF; DNA: TGTGGTGACAGCTCCTACAATGAGCAGTTCTTC
V: TRBV28; size: NA; D: NA; J: TRBJ2-3; CDR3: CASSFSGTSTDTQYF; DNA: TGTGCCAGCAGTTTTTCCGGGACTAGCACAGATACGCAGTATTTT